These 13 T cell receptor beta chains share one sample of origin, sequenced in a study of shared clonotypes between healthy human individuals. Only in-frame clones appear in the TCRdb table, and some are missing; sequencing was by immunoSEQ multiplex PCR. The sample includes about 1 million clones, 60% to 80% of them seen just once. The source material was memory CD4+ T cells sorted from blood. Subset meaning: CD45RA-negative fraction. These receptors were taken from a man aged 18-30 years in good health.

The chain uses TRBV6-6 and TRBJ1-2; 7 bases are a match to TRBD1. The junction had 2 bases not matched to a gene; V was cut back by 5 bases and J by 2 bases. This CDR3 has 13 residues. Germline values: CDR1 MNHNY, CDR2 SVGAGI (reference sequence). CDR3 sequence reads: CASSPGQNYGYTF. CDR3 bases: TGTGCCAGCAGTCCGGGACAGAACTATGGCTACACCTTC.

The rearrangement links TRBV5-1 to TRBJ1-5; D remains unclear. The length of the CDR3 is 12 residues. The germline V gene encodes CDR1 SGHRS and CDR2 YFSETQ. Trimming removed 4 bases at V and 6 bases at J, with 8 bases between. CDR3 in amino acids: CASSKATQPQHF. CDR3 nucleotide sequence: TGCGCCAGCAGCAAAGCTACTCAGCCCCAGCATTTT. The whole variable domain, remainder taken from reference TRBV5-1 and TRBJ1-5, is KAGVTQTPRYLIKTRGQQVTLSCSPISGHRSVSWYQQTPGQGLQFLFEYFSETQRNKGNFPGRFSGRQFSNSRSEMNVSTLELGDSALYLCASSKATQPQHFGDGTRLSIL.

V is TRBV6-5 and J is TRBJ1-2; D gene unclear. CDR3 length: 12 amino acids. Looked up from germline, CDR1 is MNHEY and CDR2 is SVGAGI. Deletions cut 6 bases from V and 2 bases from J, with 7 bases between. CDR3 sequence (DNA): TGTGCCAGCAGGGAACAGAACTATGGCTACACCTTC. Translating gives CASREQNYGYTF.

The chain has TRBV9 and TRBJ2-3; 8 bases line up with TRBD1. CDR1 is SGDLS and CDR2 is YYNGEE in the germline V gene. The junction had 4 bases not matched to a gene; V was cut back by 4 bases and J by 6 bases. The CDR3 length is 13 residues. The CDR3 DNA reads TGTGCCAGCAGCTCCCGGGACAGGGATACGCAGTATTTT. This sequence encodes CASSSRDRDTQYF.

The chain carries TRBV7-3 and TRBJ2-2, with D uncertain. Germline V gives CDR1 SGHTA, CDR2 FQGTGA. This CDR3 contains 12 residues. V shed 2 bases and J shed 7 bases, with 5 bases lying between them. CDR3 residues: CASSLQNGELFF. CDR3 sequence (DNA): TGTGCCAGCAGCTTACAAAACGGGGAGCTGTTTTTT. Looking up the rest from reference TRBV7-3 and TRBJ2-2 gives the full variable domain: GAGVSQTPSNKVTEKGKYVELRCDPISGHTALYWYRQSLGQGPEFLIYFQGTGAADDSGLPNDRFFAVRPEGSVSTLKIQRTERGDSAVYLCASSLQNGELFFGEGSRLTVL.

J is TRBJ1-3 and V is TRBV14; D not certain. The CDR3 length is 16 residues. V was pared by 1 base and J by 4 bases, with 14 bases between. Germline CDR1 and CDR2: SGHDN and FVKESK. This CDR3 reads CASSQGLVGSGNTIYF. In DNA form, the CDR3 reads TGTGCCAGCAGCCAAGGCCTAGTAGGGTCCGGAAACACCATATATTTT. Full variable domain (rest looked up from reference TRBV14 and TRBJ1-3): EAGVTQFPSHSVIEKGQTVTLRCDPISGHDNLYWYRRVMGKEIKFLLHFVKESKQDESGMPNNRFLAERTGGTYSTLKVQPAELEDSGVYFCASSQGLVGSGNTIYFGEGSWLTVV.

The gene calls are TRBV4-3 and TRBJ2-3, with 8 nucleotides matching TRBD2. Germline V gives CDR1 LGHNA, CDR2 YSLEER. After removal of 4 bases from V and 2 bases from J, the junction contained 5 bases not matched to a gene. The CDR3 has 15 residues. The chain's CDR3 is CASSRGLAVTDTQYF. CDR3 bases: TGCGCCAGCAGCCGCGGACTAGCAGTCACAGATACGCAGTATTTT.

The gene calls are TRBV2 and TRBJ2-3; D is possibly TRBD2 (5 bases). Trimming shortened V by 8 bases and J by 5 bases, and 23 bases separated the two germline ends. Germline V gene data show CDR1 as SNHLY and CDR2 as FYNNEI. The CDR3 has 16 amino acids. CDR3 residues: CASQTIMDFSVDTQYF. DNA of the CDR3: TGTGCCAGCCAGACGATTATGGACTTCTCAGTAGATACGCAGTATTTT. The variable domain in full, completed from reference TRBV2 and TRBJ2-3, reads EPEVTQTPSHQVTQMGQEVILRCVPISNHLYFYWYRQILGQKVEFLVSFYNNEISEKSEIFDDQFSVERPDGSNFTLKIRSTKLEDSAMYFCASQTIMDFSVDTQYFGPGTRLTVL.

This chain connects TRBV28 to TRBJ2-7, with no clear D. Germline V gene lookup returns CDR1 MDHEN and CDR2 SYDVKM. This CDR3 has 15 residues. V lost 3 bases and J 5 bases, leaving 17 bases between the germline ends. Written as DNA, the CDR3 is TGTGCCAGCAGTTTGGGTGGTACAAGCGCCCACGAGCAGTACTTC. The encoded protein is CASSLGGTSAHEQYF.

This clone was seen only a few times. The rearrangement uses TRBV6-6 and TRBJ1-1; weak D call: TRBD1 (5 bases). Trimming shortened V by 5 bases and J by 4 bases, and 11 bases separated the two germline ends. CDR3 size: 13 residues. Germline V gene lookup returns CDR1 MNHNY and CDR2 SVGAGI (reference sequence). As DNA, the CDR3 is TGTGCCAGCAGTCGATCGGGGGTCACTGAAGCTTTCTTT. Protein: CASSRSGVTEAFF.

The chain is built from TRBV19 and TRBJ1-5; 7 bases align to TRBD1. The germline CDR1 and CDR2 sequences are LNHDA and SQIVND (reference sequence). There are 16 residues in the CDR3. With 1 base clipped from V and 3 bases from J, the junction kept 6 bases outside the gene matches. DNA for the CDR3: TGTGCCAGTAGTATAGCGGGGGACAGACCCAATCAGCCCCAGCATTTT. Translation gives CASSIAGDRPNQPQHF.

This rearrangement joins TRBV5-4 to TRBJ2-2, with 7 bases aligning to TRBD2. Germline V CDR1 and CDR2: SGHNT, YYREEE (reference sequence). CDR3 size: 14 residues. V shed 4 bases and J 4 bases; nucleotides not matched to a gene: 4. CDR3: CASSGEGRTGELFF. Here the CDR3 DNA reads TGTGCCAGCAGCGGGGAGGGGCGCACCGGGGAGCTGTTTTTT.

The gene calls are TRBV6-5 and TRBJ2-1, with TRBD2 matching over 9 bases. J lost 4 bases, V lost 1 base, and 5 bases had no gene match. This CDR3 is built from 16 residues. CDR1 is MNHEY and CDR2 is SVGAGI in the germline V gene. CDR3 sequence: CASSYFAGLAYNEQFF. In nucleotides, the CDR3 is TGTGCCAGCAGTTACTTTGCGGGACTAGCATACAATGAGCAGTTCTTC.